Sequencing of this TCR beta chain was carried out in a study of cytomegalovirus exposure and HLA in healthy donors. The PCR ran on 60 Vbeta and 13 Jbeta primers. Using immunoSEQ multiplex PCR, the repertoire was profiled, and TCRdb retains in-frame clones only, with some absent. The data hold approximately 110,000 clones, with roughly 67% observed a single time. This clone was counted many times. Its antigen is not known. At collection, donors were nominally healthy, but unrecorded immune exposures were probable. Study outcomes and limitations: It was shown in a later analysis that HLA-associated TCR beta chains were more clonally expanded than other, equally common chains. A list of roughly 160 TCR beta chains associated with cytomegalovirus was given. Earlier analysis looked at TCR beta V segments, and most were productive about 87% or about 30% of the time.

Sequencing was performed on PBMCs. This receptor was obtained from a young man in good health and CMV-seropositive.

The chain's CDR3 is CASTLTSGGADTQYF. Here the CDR3 DNA reads TGTGCCAGCACCCTGACTAGCGGCGGGGCAGATACGCAGTATTTT. The chain recombines TRBV6-1 with TRBJ2-3, with 9 nucleotides matching TRBD2. The V gene's germline CDR1 is MNHNS and CDR2 SASEGT. The CDR3 runs to 15 residues. The J segment lost 4 bases and the V segment lost 7 bases, leaving 9 bases of the junction unmatched.